Following are 7 T cell receptor beta chains from one sample sequenced in a study of identical twins listed by TCRdb under 2016. Library generation was performed with 5' RACE. Sequencing instrument: Illumina HiSeq 2000. The public reads were run again by TCRdb, first through fastp at Q25 and then through MiXCR, and only productive beta chains were kept. Rows merge per CDR3 protein into single entries with the most common DNA and genes. The sample yields about 240,000 distinct CDR3 sequences; roughly 10% were counted once. The top ten constitute more than 8.5% of the sample. The sample comprised memory T cells sorted from blood. The cell subset or site label of this sample denotes: CD45RO+ enriched T cells. Every receptor here comes from a man aged 50 to 59 in good health.

This clonotype was detected a few times. This chain connects TRBV5-1 to TRBJ2-7; D may be TRBD2 (5 bases). The V end was cut by 2 bases, the J end by 2 bases, with 14 bases between. CDR3 size: 15 residues. In germline, CDR1 is SGHRS, CDR2 YFSETQ. CDR3 residues: CASSLEGAAAYEQYF. The CDR3 DNA follows: TGCGCCAGCAGCTTAGAAGGAGCGGCTGCCTACGAGCAGTACTTC.

There are a few counts of this clonotype. The chain has TRBV10-3 and TRBJ1-5; 7 positions agree with TRBD1. J was trimmed by 2 bases and V by 3 bases; bases with no gene match: 4. The CDR3 extends over 15 amino acids. Germline values: CDR1 ENHRY, CDR2 SYGVKD. The CDR3, as DNA: TGTGCCATCAGTGATCAGGGGGTGGGCAATCAGCCCCAGCATTTT. Encoded protein: CAISDQGVGNQPQHF.

This clonotype was observed at least ten times. This chain connects TRBV6-2 or TRBV6-3 to TRBJ2-1; 12 bases align to TRBD2. V lost 9 bases to trimming and J lost 4 bases; unmatched junction nucleotides: 7. The CDR3 extends over 15 amino acids. The germline gives CDR1 MNHEY, CDR2 SVGEGT. The CDR3 region has the DNA TGTGCCAGTACCCTAGCGGGAGGGGGATACAATGAGCAGTTCTTC. It yields the protein CASTLAGGGYNEQFF.

There are a few counts of this clonotype. The rearrangement joins TRBV9 to TRBJ2-1, with D perhaps matching TRBD2 (5 bases). The germline V gene has CDR1 SGDLS and CDR2 YYNGEE. The CDR3 is 17 residues long. Trimming stripped 5 bases from V and 0 bases from J, with 18 bases between. The CDR3 DNA reads as TGTGCCAGCAGTCCCGACCTTGGAGGACGCTCCTACAATGAGCAGTTCTTC. As protein: CASSPDLGGRSYNEQFF.

This clonotype was detected a few times. This rearrangement joins TRBV29-1 to TRBJ2-2, with 10 nucleotides matching TRBD2. Germline V CDR1 and CDR2: SQVTM, ANQGSEA. V lost 7 bases and J lost 7; bases outside the gene matches: 15. CDR3 length: 16 residues. The CDR3 nucleotides read TGCAGCGCCACGATCCCTAGCGGGAGTTGGGGCGGGGAGCTGTTTTTT. This translates into CSATIPSGSWGGELFF.

This clonotype was observed many times. The chain joins TRBV6-5 to TRBJ2-1; TRBD1 matches at 8 bases. Germline V gives CDR1 MNHEY, CDR2 SVGAGI. CDR3 length equals 13 residues. Trimming removed 5 bases from V and 9 bases from J; junction bases left unmatched: 6. In DNA form, the CDR3 reads TGTGCCAGCAGTCACGGACAGGGCGGTGAGCAGTTCTTC. Protein sequence: CASSHGQGGEQFF.

The chain has TRBV20-1 and TRBJ2-7; 11 bases match TRBD2. The CDR3 extends over 15 amino acids. Germline V CDR1 and CDR2: DFQATT, SNEGSKA (reference sequence). V shed 3 bases and J 3 bases; nucleotides not matched to a gene: 7. The CDR3 loop is CSASYGTSGVYEQYF. The DNA of the CDR3 is TGCAGTGCTAGCTATGGGACTAGCGGAGTCTACGAGCAGTACTTC.